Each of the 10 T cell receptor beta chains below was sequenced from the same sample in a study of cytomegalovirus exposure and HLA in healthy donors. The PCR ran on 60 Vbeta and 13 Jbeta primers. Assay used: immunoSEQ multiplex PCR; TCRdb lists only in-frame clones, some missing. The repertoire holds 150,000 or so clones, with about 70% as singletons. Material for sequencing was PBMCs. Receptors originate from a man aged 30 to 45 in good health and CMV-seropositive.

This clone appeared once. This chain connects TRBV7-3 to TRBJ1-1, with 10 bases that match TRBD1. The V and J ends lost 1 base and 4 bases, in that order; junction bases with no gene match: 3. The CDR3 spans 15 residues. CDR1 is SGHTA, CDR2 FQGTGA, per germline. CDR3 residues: CASSLMGQGTTEAFF. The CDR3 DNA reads TGTGCCAGCAGCTTAATGGGACAGGGGACCACTGAAGCTTTCTTT.

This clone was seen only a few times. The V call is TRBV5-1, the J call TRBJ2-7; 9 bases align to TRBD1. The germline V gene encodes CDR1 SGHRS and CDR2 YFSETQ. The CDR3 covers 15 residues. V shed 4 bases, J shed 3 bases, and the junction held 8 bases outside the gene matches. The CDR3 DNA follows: TGCGCCAGCAGCGGTGCCGGGACAGGGATCTACGAGCAGTACTTC. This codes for CASSGAGTGIYEQYF. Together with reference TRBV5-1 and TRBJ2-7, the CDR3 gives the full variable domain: KAGVTQTPRYLIKTRGQQVTLSCSPISGHRSVSWYQQTPGQGLQFLFEYFSETQRNKGNFPGRFSGRQFSNSRSEMNVSTLELGDSALYLCASSGAGTGIYEQYFGPGTRLTVT.

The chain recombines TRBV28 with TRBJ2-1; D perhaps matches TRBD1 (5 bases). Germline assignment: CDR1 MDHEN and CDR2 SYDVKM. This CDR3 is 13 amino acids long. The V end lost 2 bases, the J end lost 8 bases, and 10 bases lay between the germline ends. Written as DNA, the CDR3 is TGTGCCAGCAGTTTAGGACACGGCGATGAGCAGTTCTTC. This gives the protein CASSLGHGDEQFF.

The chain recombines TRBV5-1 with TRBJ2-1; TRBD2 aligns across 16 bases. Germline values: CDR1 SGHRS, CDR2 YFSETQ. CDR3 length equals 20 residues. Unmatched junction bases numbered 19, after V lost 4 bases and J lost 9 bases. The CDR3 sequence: CASSPAGTSGRALGVFEQFF. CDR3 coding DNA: TGCGCCAGCAGCCCGGCCGGGACTAGCGGGAGGGCCTTAGGGGTATTTGAGCAGTTCTTC.

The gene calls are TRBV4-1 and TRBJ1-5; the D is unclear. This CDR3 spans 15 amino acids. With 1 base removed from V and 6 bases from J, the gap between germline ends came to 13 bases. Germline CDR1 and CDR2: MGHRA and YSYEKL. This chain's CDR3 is CASSQGEQSIQPQHF. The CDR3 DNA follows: TGCGCCAGCAGCCAAGGGGAGCAGAGTATTCAGCCCCAGCATTTT.

CDR3 amino acids: CASSLSGELNTGELFF. Written as DNA, the CDR3 is TGTGCCAGCAGCTTGTCGGGGGAACTGAACACCGGGGAGCTGTTTTTT. The V gene is TRBV5-4, the J gene TRBJ2-2, with D tentatively TRBD2 (6 bases). The V gene lost 1 base and the J gene lost 1 base, with 11 bases spanning the gap. The CDR3 is made up of 16 amino acids. Germline-derived CDR1 and CDR2 are SGHNT and YYREEE (reference sequence).

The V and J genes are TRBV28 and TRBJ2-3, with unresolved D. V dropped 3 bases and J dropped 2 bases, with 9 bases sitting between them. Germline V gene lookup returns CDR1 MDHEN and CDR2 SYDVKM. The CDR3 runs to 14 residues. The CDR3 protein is CASSFPQSTDTQYF. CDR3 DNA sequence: TGTGCCAGCAGTTTCCCTCAGTCCACAGATACGCAGTATTTT.

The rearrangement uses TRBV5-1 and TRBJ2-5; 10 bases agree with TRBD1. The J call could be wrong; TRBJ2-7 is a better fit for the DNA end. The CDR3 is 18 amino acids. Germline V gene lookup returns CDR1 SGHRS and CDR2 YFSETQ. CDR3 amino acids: CASSLLGQGTSTSYEQYF. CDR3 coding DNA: TGCGCCAGCAGCTTGCTGGGACAGGGGACCTCCACCTCCTACGAGCAGTACTTC.

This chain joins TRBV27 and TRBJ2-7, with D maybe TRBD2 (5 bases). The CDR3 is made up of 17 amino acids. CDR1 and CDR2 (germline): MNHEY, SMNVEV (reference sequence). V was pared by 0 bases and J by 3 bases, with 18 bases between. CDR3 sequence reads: CASSLSVAGSPRYEQYF. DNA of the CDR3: TGTGCCAGCAGTTTATCGGTGGCGGGTTCTCCTCGCTACGAGCAGTACTTC.

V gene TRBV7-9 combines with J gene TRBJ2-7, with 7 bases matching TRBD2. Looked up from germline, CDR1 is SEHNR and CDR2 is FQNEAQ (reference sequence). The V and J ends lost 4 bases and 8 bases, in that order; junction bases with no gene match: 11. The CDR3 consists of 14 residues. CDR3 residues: CASSSSGQSSKQYF. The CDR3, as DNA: TGTGCCAGCAGCTCTAGCGGACAAAGTTCCAAGCAGTACTTC.